A single sample is the source of the 32 T cell receptor beta chains below, sequenced in a study of control samples from healthy donors and cancer patients (dated by TCRdb to the early 2020s). Library prep was done by the immunoSEQ multiplex PCR assay. This is the immuneACCESS table as TCRdb keeps it, with only in-frame sequences that have V and J called. A part of the clones is gone; compared with another copy, unresolved V genes explain less than half, and the rest is unexplained. A total of 150,000 or so clones appear in this sample, 88% of them only once. The leading ten clones occupy over 1.5% of the sample. What was sequenced was blood. These receptors all stem from a man aged 18 to 29 in good health.

The chain couples TRBV7-9 to TRBJ1-3; the D gene is possibly TRBD1 (5 bases). V gave up 3 bases and J gave up 4 bases, with 16 bases separating them. From germline, CDR1 is SEHNR and CDR2 FQNEAQ (reference sequence). The CDR3 consists of 16 residues. CDR3 DNA sequence: TGTGCCAGCAGCTTCCTCACAGGTTCCAGGGGAAACACCATATATTTT. It yields the protein CASSFLTGSRGNTIYF. The variable domain in full, with the rest retrieved from reference TRBV7-9 and TRBJ1-3, is DTGVSQNPRHKITKRGQNVTFRCDPISEHNRLYWYRQTLGQGPEFLTYFQNEAQLEKSRLLSDRFSAERPKGSFSTLEIQRTEQGDSAMYLCASSFLTGSRGNTIYFGEGSWLTVV.

The rearrangement links TRBV4-2 to TRBJ2-3; 11 nucleotides line up with TRBD2. This CDR3 comprises 18 residues. After removal of 1 base from V and 4 bases from J, the junction contained 10 bases not matched to a gene. Germline values: CDR1 LGHNA, CDR2 YNFKEQ. For the CDR3, the DNA is TGTGCCAGCAGCCAAGGTCTGCTAGCGGGGGGCATCGCAGATACGCAGTATTTT. Protein product: CASSQGLLAGGIADTQYF.

The chain employs TRBV28 and TRBJ1-1, with 9 bases fitting TRBD1. This CDR3 is 14 amino acids long. CDR1 and CDR2 from the germline V gene are MDHEN and SYDVKM. J was trimmed by 5 bases and V by 5 bases; bases with no gene match: 6. The CDR3 loop reads CASSQPGQGTEAFF. In DNA form, the CDR3 reads TGTGCCAGCAGTCAACCGGGACAGGGAACTGAAGCTTTCTTT.

J is TRBJ1-2 and V is TRBV9; D remains ambiguous. In germline, CDR1 is SGDLS, CDR2 YYNGEE. V dropped 1 base and J dropped 8 bases, with 15 bases sitting between them. The CDR3 sequence is 14 residues long. The CDR3 DNA sequence: TGTGCCAGCAGCGTATCTTCGGCTACGGGAGGCTACACCTTC. It yields the protein CASSVSSATGGYTF.

This chain joins TRBV11-2 and TRBJ2-5, with TRBD1 matching 8 bases. The germline V gene has CDR1 SGHAT and CDR2 FQNNGV. V gave up 5 bases and J gave up 5 bases; unmatched junction bases: 4. This CDR3 contains 13 residues. CDR3 protein: CASSRRQGETQYF. CDR3 DNA sequence: TGTGCCAGCAGCCGCCGACAGGGGGAGACCCAGTACTTC. The variable domain in full, completed from reference TRBV11-2 and TRBJ2-5, reads EAGVAQSPRYKIIEKRQSVAFWCNPISGHATLYWYQQILGQGPKLLIQFQNNGVVDDSQLPKDRFSAERLKGVDSTLKIQPAKLEDSAVYLCASSRRQGETQYFGPGTRLLVL.

This clone was counted only a few times. The rearrangement links TRBV7-2 to TRBJ2-1; 8 bases are shared with TRBD2. Unmatched junction bases numbered 11, after V lost 5 bases and J lost 5 bases. Germline loops: CDR1 SGHTA, CDR2 FQGNSA. The CDR3 extends over 16 amino acids. As DNA, the CDR3 is TGTGCCAGCAGCCCACCTCCGCGGGGGGTGCACAATGAGCAGTTCTTC. Protein sequence: CASSPPPRGVHNEQFF.

The chain combines TRBV29-1 with TRBJ1-1; perhaps TRBD1 as D (6 bases). Trimming left V 6 bases short and J 6 bases short, with 14 bases between. This CDR3 has 12 amino acids. Germline CDR1 reads SQVTM; CDR2 reads ANQGSEA. The CDR3 DNA reads TGCAGCGTGACCACAGGGTACGCTGAAGCTTTCTTT. Encoded protein: CSVTTGYAEAFF. Full variable domain (remainder filled in from reference TRBV29-1 and TRBJ1-1): SAVISQKPSRDICQRGTSLTIQCQVDSQVTMMFWYRQQPGQSLTLIATANQGSEATYESGFVIDKFPISRPNLTFSTLTVSNMSPEDSSIYLCSVTTGYAEAFFGQGTRLTVV.

The chain combines TRBV6-5 with TRBJ2-5; D is possibly TRBD1 or TRBD2 (7 bases each). The germline V and J ends were trimmed by 3 bases and 4 bases, with 18 bases remaining between them. This CDR3 spans 16 amino acids. Germline CDR1 reads MNHEY; CDR2 reads SVGAGI. The CDR3 DNA reads as TGTGCCAGCAGTTATGGACCCAGGGGGGGAGGAGAGACCCAGTACTTC. Translation: CASSYGPRGGGETQYF.

This clone appeared a few times. CDR3 nucleotide sequence: TGTGCCAGCAGCCCCGACAGGGGGTGGGCAGATACGCAGTATTTT. It translates to CASSPDRGWADTQYF. The rearrangement links TRBV14 to TRBJ2-3; TRBD1 matches 9 bases. J was trimmed by 4 bases and V by 4 bases; bases with no gene match: 6. This CDR3 contains 15 residues. Germline CDR1 SGHDN, CDR2 FVKESK.

The rearrangement links TRBV19 to TRBJ2-1, with D possibly TRBD1 on 6 matching bases. Germline lookup yields CDR1 LNHDA and CDR2 SQIVND (reference sequence). V lost 0 bases and J 6 bases, leaving 9 bases between the germline ends. CDR3 size: 14 residues. In nucleotides, the CDR3 is TGTGCCAGTAGTATAGAGGCAGGGGCCAATGAGCAGTTCTTC. Protein sequence: CASSIEAGANEQFF. The full variable domain, in which reference TRBV19 and TRBJ2-1 provide the parts outside the CDR3, is DGGITQSPKYLFRKEGQNVTLSCEQNLNHDAMYWYRQDPGQGLRLIYYSQIVNDFQKGDIAEGYSVSREKKESFPLTVTSAQKNPTAFYLCASSIEAGANEQFFGPGTRLTVL.

The chain couples TRBV6-5 to TRBJ2-3; TRBD1 or TRBD2 may be the D gene (5 bases each). CDR1 MNHEY and CDR2 SVGAGI come from the germline V gene. The CDR3 contains 16 residues. Trimming removed 4 bases at V and 0 bases at J, with 14 bases between. The DNA for the CDR3 is TGTGCCAGCAGTTCTCGGGACCGAGCTAGCACAGATACGCAGTATTTT. It encodes CASSSRDRASTDTQYF.

The chain has TRBV5-1 and TRBJ2-5, with D possibly called TRBD1 or TRBD2 (5 bases each). The CDR3 consists of 15 residues. Germline CDR1 and CDR2: SGHRS and YFSETQ. V was shortened by 1 base and J by 4 bases, with 14 bases between the two germline ends. CDR3 amino acids: CASSLKRGGRETQYF. The CDR3 bases are TGCGCCAGCAGCTTGAAAAGGGGTGGGAGAGAGACCCAGTACTTC.

This clone was found a few times. This chain uses TRBV9 with TRBJ2-7, with 12 positions matching TRBD2. This CDR3 contains 16 residues. Germline V gene data show CDR1 as SGDLS and CDR2 as YYNGEE. The trim removed 0 bases at V and 2 bases at J, leaving 3 bases unmatched. CDR3 sequence: CASSVAPSGGAYEQYF. CDR3 DNA: TGTGCCAGCAGCGTAGCTCCTAGCGGGGGGGCCTACGAGCAGTACTTC. The whole variable domain, filled in from reference TRBV9 and TRBJ2-7, reads DSGVTQTPKHLITATGQRVTLRCSPRSGDLSVYWYQQSLDQGLQFLIQYYNGEERAKGNILERFSAQQFPDLHSELNLSSLELGDSALYFCASSVAPSGGAYEQYFGPGTRLTVT.

The rearrangement uses TRBV2 and TRBJ2-5; 8 bases agree with TRBD1. The J segment lost 1 base and the V segment lost 5 bases, leaving 3 bases of the junction unmatched. CDR3 length: 14 amino acids. Germline assignment: CDR1 SNHLY and CDR2 FYNNEI. In DNA, the CDR3 is TGTGCCAGCAGTCCTGACAGGGGCCAAGAGACCCAGTACTTC. Translated, it gives CASSPDRGQETQYF. Full variable domain (outside the CDR3, taken from reference TRBV2 and TRBJ2-5): EPEVTQTPSHQVTQMGQEVILRCVPISNHLYFYWYRQILGQKVEFLVSFYNNEISEKSEIFDDQFSVERPDGSNFTLKIRSTKLEDSAMYFCASSPDRGQETQYFGPGTRLLVL.

This chain joins TRBV6-2 or TRBV6-3 and TRBJ2-1, with 12 bases identical to TRBD2. This CDR3 comprises 19 residues. Germline CDR1 and CDR2: MNHEY and SVGEGT. V was clipped by 0 bases and J by 2 bases; unmatched bases: 8. The DNA for the CDR3 is TGTGCCAGCAGTTACTCGGCACTAGCGGGGGGTGCACCCTACAATGAGCAGTTCTTC. Amino acid sequence: CASSYSALAGGAPYNEQFF.

V gene TRBV3-1 (or the pseudogene TRBV3-2) combines with J gene TRBJ2-3, with TRBD2 identical over 9 bases. From germline, CDR1 is LGHDT and CDR2 YNNKEL (reference sequence). Losses at the gene ends were 7 bases for V and 0 bases for J; bases not matched to a gene: 14. This CDR3 spans 18 amino acids. This CDR3 is CASTRYSGGHASTDTQYF. In DNA, the CDR3 is TGTGCCAGCACCCGGTATAGCGGGGGCCATGCTAGCACAGATACGCAGTATTTT.

The chain recombines TRBV29-1 with TRBJ1-1, with D unclear. Germline V lookup: CDR1 SQVTM, CDR2 ANQGSEA. The CDR3 loop spans 13 amino acids. The V end was cut by 6 bases, the J end by 0 bases, with 11 bases between. The CDR3 DNA follows: TGCAGCGTCGGACGCCTAATGAACACTGAAGCTTTCTTT. Residues: CSVGRLMNTEAFF. Combining the CDR3 with reference TRBV29-1 and TRBJ1-1 gives the whole variable domain SAVISQKPSRDICQRGTSLTIQCQVDSQVTMMFWYRQQPGQSLTLIATANQGSEATYESGFVIDKFPISRPNLTFSTLTVSNMSPEDSSIYLCSVGRLMNTEAFFGQGTRLTVV.

The chain carries TRBV7-9 and TRBJ1-1; D remains unclear. CDR3 size: 15 residues. Trimming pared 3 bases from V and 3 bases from J, leaving 14 bases between. In germline, CDR1 is SEHNR, CDR2 FQNEAQ (reference sequence). The CDR3 DNA follows: TGTGCCAGCAGCTTTGGCGGGTTTACTGACACTGAAGCTTTCTTT. Translating gives CASSFGGFTDTEAFF.

The chain couples TRBV30 to TRBJ1-5; 10 bases match TRBD1. The CDR3 runs 13 residues. From germline, CDR1 is GTSNPN and CDR2 SVGIG (reference sequence). V dropped 5 bases and J dropped 5; count of bases not matched to a gene: 3. For the CDR3, the DNA is TGTGCCTGGGACAGGGGGCTGGATCAGCCCCAGCATTTT. It yields the protein CAWDRGLDQPQHF.

This chain links TRBV5-4 with TRBJ1-1; 7 bases match TRBD1. Germline CDR1 reads SGHNT; CDR2 reads YYREEE (reference sequence). Trimming took 4 bases from V and 1 from J; bases not matched to a gene: 7. This CDR3 spans 15 amino acids. The CDR3 sequence: CASSAAGGGNTEAFF. The CDR3 DNA reads as TGTGCCAGCAGCGCAGCAGGGGGGGGGAACACTGAAGCTTTCTTT.

This chain connects TRBV7-7 to TRBJ2-2, with 8 bases identical to TRBD1. The CDR3 consists of 20 residues. The V and J ends lost 2 bases and 3 bases, in that order; junction bases with no gene match: 17. Per germline, CDR1 SSHAT and CDR2 FNYEAQ (reference sequence). CDR3 sequence (DNA): TGTGCCAGCAGCTTATTCATCAACACCAGACAGGGGTTGGACACCGGGGAGCTGTTTTTT. The encoded protein is CASSLFINTRQGLDTGELFF.

This clone has only a few counts. V is TRBV9 and J is TRBJ2-7, with 8 bases that match TRBD1. This CDR3 comprises 14 residues. The V segment lost 4 bases and the J segment 7 bases; nucleotides outside the gene matches: 10. The germline V gene has CDR1 SGDLS and CDR2 YYNGEE. The CDR3 nucleotides read TGTGCCAGCAGCCCGACAGGGGCTGGGGAGGAGCAGTACTTC. It specifies CASSPTGAGEEQYF.

The chain uses TRBV7-2 and TRBJ1-5; D is perhaps TRBD1 (5 bases). Germline CDR1 reads SGHTA; CDR2 reads FQGNSA. The CDR3 is made up of 16 amino acids. The V end lost 0 bases, the J end lost 0 bases, and 9 bases lay between the germline ends. In DNA form, the CDR3 reads TGTGCCAGCAGCTTAGCGACAGCCCCTAGCAATCAGCCCCAGCATTTT. Its protein is CASSLATAPSNQPQHF.

The chain couples TRBV11-3 to TRBJ2-7; D is unclear. Trimming pared 1 base from V and 3 bases from J, leaving 10 bases between. From germline, CDR1 is SGHNT and CDR2 YENEEA. CDR3 length equals 14 residues. The CDR3 sequence: CASSLGAGNYEQYF. CDR3 DNA: TGTGCCAGCAGCTTAGGAGCAGGAAACTACGAGCAGTACTTC.

The chain carries TRBV29-1 and TRBJ2-1; the match to TRBD1 covers 7 bases. The CDR3 runs to 14 residues. Germline values: CDR1 SQVTM, CDR2 ANQGSEA. J lost 2 bases, V lost 7 bases, and 8 bases had no gene match. The CDR3 sequence is CSARTGTAYNEQFF. CDR3 nucleotide sequence: TGCAGCGCTAGAACCGGGACAGCCTACAATGAGCAGTTCTTC.

The chain joins TRBV6-6 to TRBJ2-1; no clear D. Germline values: CDR1 MNHNY, CDR2 SVGAGI (reference sequence). V lost 7 bases to trimming and J lost 7 bases, with 8 bases between them. This CDR3 is 11 amino acids long. CDR3 sequence (DNA): TGTGCCAGCACCCGTGGGAATGAGCAGTTCTTC. Translating gives CASTRGNEQFF.

The V gene is TRBV2, the J gene TRBJ2-5; no firm D call. V was clipped by 8 bases and J by 1 base, with 17 bases between them. This CDR3 has 15 amino acids. Germline values: CDR1 SNHLY, CDR2 FYNNEI. CDR3 DNA sequence: TGTGCCAGCCAAGGACGCCCGAGTCCCCAAGAGACCCAGTACTTC. It encodes CASQGRPSPQETQYF. Drawing the rest from reference TRBV2 and TRBJ2-5, the complete variable domain is EPEVTQTPSHQVTQMGQEVILRCVPISNHLYFYWYRQILGQKVEFLVSFYNNEISEKSEIFDDQFSVERPDGSNFTLKIRSTKLEDSAMYFCASQGRPSPQETQYFGPGTRLLVL.

The chain joins TRBV7-9 to TRBJ2-7; 9 bases fit TRBD1. The CDR3 contains 15 residues. CDR1 is SEHNR, CDR2 FQNEAQ, per germline (reference sequence). With 5 bases clipped from V and 3 bases from J, the junction kept 8 bases outside the gene matches. Here the CDR3 DNA reads TGTGCCAGCAGCCCACAAGACAGGGGGGTCTACGAGCAGTACTTC. Its protein is CASSPQDRGVYEQYF.

V is TRBV5-4 and J is TRBJ1-4; D is possibly TRBD1 (5 bases). CDR3 length: 16 amino acids. Trimming took off 4 bases at V and 6 bases at J, with 19 bases between the two ends. From germline, CDR1 is SGHNT and CDR2 YYREEE (reference sequence). CDR3 amino acids: CASSLSRGGEDEKLFF. The CDR3 coding sequence is TGTGCCAGCAGCCTAAGCCGCGGAGGGGAGGATGAAAAACTGTTTTTT.

The chain carries TRBV6-2 or TRBV6-3 and TRBJ2-5, with D perhaps assigned TRBD1 or TRBD2 (6 bases each). The CDR3 has 14 residues. Trimming stripped 7 bases from V and 1 base from J, with 13 bases between. Looked up from germline, CDR1 is MNHEY and CDR2 is SVGEGT. The CDR3 spells CASTPGGPQETQYF. Here the CDR3 DNA reads TGTGCCAGCACCCCCGGGGGCCCCCAAGAGACCCAGTACTTC.

This sequence joins TRBV29-1 and TRBJ2-7; TRBD1 agrees at 7 bases. This CDR3 spans 13 amino acids. V was clipped by 6 bases and J by 2 bases; unmatched bases: 7. The germline V gene has CDR1 SQVTM and CDR2 ANQGSEA. The CDR3 DNA reads as TGCAGCGTGTTGGGGACAGTAACCTACGAGCAGTACTTC. As protein: CSVLGTVTYEQYF.

This clone was picked up a small number of times. The chain joins TRBV4-2 to TRBJ1-1; tentatively, D is TRBD1 (5 bases). V lost 2 bases to trimming and J lost 4 bases, with 14 bases between them. The CDR3 spans 15 residues. Germline CDR1 and CDR2: LGHNA and YNFKEQ. The CDR3 protein is CASSQWAGWVTEAFF. CDR3 coding DNA: TGTGCCAGCAGCCAATGGGCAGGGTGGGTCACTGAAGCTTTCTTT.